Described below is a single T cell receptor beta chain sequence and its context. Its antigen is unknown. Base qualities are not at hand, and no much larger clone is one base apart. This sample stems from a study of T cell responses to AZD1222 COVID-19 vaccine (dated by TCRdb to 2020 to 2023). Background for the entire study: AZD1222 recipients given second doses at about 4 weeks or at about 12 weeks were pooled, since spike-specific TCR depth and breadth were not found to differ between the two schedules. A total of approximately 250 trial participants underwent TCR sequencing, of whom around 210 had received two doses of AZD1222 and about 25 had received two doses of the MenACWY control vaccine. Enrollment into the trials was organized by age into subgroups of 18-55, 56-69 and 70-plus years, and those subgroups contained about 150, 27 and 61 TCR-sequenced participants, respectively.

Overall study outcomes, separate from this receptor: CD4 TCRs associated with the vaccine covered the entire spike protein, and the dominant responses were in regions 160-218 and 743-854. Because no samples from the day 14 peak response were available, repertoires could be characterized only after the peak T cell response. The 56-69-year group was small, and its depth increase did not reach significance, likely because of low power. Reportedly, close to half of the unique spike-specific TCRs recognized epitopes lying outside the regions that are mutated in the B.1.351 and B.1.1.7 variants. Only five or six AZD1222 recipients were SARS-CoV-2 seropositive at baseline, limiting conclusions about previously exposed vaccinees. After two AZD1222 doses, both the breadth and the depth of spike-specific TCRs were significantly higher than at day 0 and than in MenACWY recipients. Participants were mostly white British and included more females than males, and it was suggested by the authors that clonal diversity may have been underestimated.

In the paper's terms, the time point label means: baseline before first vaccination. Samples from vaccinated people were obtained from the UK trials COV001 and COV002, which included a single-blind randomized controlled phase 2/3 trial of AZD1222 (ChAdOx1 nCoV-19) in healthy adults. Trial participant PBMC samples were collected at day 0 and day 28 after the second dose for TCRbeta chain sequencing. V and J are truncated by 3 bases and 4 bases respectively, leaving an intervening sequence of 21 bases. In the germline V gene (reference sequence), CDR1 corresponds to SEHNR and CDR2 to FQNEAQ. The CDR3 starts with the cysteine, ends with the phenylalanine, and has 17 residues. Here the CDR3 DNA is all that survives: 51 bases in frame from base 1. The CDR3 regions of human TCRbeta chains were subjected to immunosequencing. The paper's processing steps were these. TCRs in the repertoires were matched against a reference library of SARS-CoV-2-specific TCRs that had been generated with the MIRA antigen-specificity platform. Breadth meant the fraction of unique TCRs that were SARS-CoV-2-associated, whereas depth meant the fraction of total T cells that were SARS-CoV-2-associated. Each spike-specific TCR was assigned to its reactive spike region and to a CD4 or CD8 class using the MIRA data. Log10-transformed breadth and depth values were compared by one-way ANOVA with Sidak's multiple comparisons tests. The table comes from immuneACCESS by way of TCRdb, which keeps in-frame sequences with V and J called. Part of the clones is missing from these tables; in studies checked, under half for an unresolved V gene and the rest for unknown reasons. Clone size and the V and J calls come from that table; the DNA yielded D and trimming. The table for this sample lists more than 65,000 clones; almost 80% of them were counted only once. Together, the top ten hold about 21% of the sample.

The sequencing used peripheral blood, collected on day 0 of AZD1222 vaccination. The TCR originated in an adult in good health. The chain was built from TRBV7-9 and TRBJ1-2; D gene: possibly TRBD1, on 6 matching bases. The DNA sequence is TGTGCCAGCAGCTTTATGGTCCCCTTGGGGGGCAGCTATGGCTACACCTTC. Translated, it reads CASSFMVPLGGSYGYTF.